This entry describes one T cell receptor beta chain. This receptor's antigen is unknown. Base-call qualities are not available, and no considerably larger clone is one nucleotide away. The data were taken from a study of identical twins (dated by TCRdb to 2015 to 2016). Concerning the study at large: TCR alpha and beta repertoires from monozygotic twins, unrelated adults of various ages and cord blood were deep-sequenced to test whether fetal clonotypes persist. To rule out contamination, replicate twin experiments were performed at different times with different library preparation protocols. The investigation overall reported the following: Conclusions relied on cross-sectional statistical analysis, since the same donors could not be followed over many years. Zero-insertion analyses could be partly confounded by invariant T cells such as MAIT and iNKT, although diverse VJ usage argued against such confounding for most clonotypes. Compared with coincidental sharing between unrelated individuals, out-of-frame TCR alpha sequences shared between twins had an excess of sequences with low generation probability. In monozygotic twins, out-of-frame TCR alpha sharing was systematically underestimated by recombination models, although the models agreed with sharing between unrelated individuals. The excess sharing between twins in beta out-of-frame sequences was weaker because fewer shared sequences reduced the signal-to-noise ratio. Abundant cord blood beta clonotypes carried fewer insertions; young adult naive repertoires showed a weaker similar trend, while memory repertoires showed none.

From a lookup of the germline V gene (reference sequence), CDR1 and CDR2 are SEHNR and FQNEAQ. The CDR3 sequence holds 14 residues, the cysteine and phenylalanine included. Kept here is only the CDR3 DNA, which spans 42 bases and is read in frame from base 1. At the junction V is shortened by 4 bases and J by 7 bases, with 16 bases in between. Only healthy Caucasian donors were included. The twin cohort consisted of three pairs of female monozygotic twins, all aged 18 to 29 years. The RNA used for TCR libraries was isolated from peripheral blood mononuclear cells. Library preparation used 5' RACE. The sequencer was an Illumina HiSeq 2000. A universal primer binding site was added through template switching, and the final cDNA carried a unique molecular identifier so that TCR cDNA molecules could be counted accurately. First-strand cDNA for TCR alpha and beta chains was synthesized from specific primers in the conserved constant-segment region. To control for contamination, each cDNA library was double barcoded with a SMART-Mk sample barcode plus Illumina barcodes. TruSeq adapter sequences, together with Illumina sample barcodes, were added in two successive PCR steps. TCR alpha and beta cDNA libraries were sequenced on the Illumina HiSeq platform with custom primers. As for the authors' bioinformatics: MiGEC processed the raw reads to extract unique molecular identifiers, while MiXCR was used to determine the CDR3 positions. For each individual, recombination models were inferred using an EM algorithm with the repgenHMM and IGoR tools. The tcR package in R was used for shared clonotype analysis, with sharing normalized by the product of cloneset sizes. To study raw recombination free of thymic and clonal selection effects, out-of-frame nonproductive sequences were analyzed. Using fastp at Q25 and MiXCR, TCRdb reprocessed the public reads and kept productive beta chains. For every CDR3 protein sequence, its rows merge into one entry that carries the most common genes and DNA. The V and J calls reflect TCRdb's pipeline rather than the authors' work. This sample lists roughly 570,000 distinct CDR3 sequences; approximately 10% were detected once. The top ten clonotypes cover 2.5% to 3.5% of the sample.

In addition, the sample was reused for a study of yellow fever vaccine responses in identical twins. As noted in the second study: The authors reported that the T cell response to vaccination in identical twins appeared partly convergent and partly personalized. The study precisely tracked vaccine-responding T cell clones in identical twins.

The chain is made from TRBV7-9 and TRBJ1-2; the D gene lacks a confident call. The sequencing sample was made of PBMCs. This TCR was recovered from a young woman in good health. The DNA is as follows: TGTGCCAGCAGCTACCGGACGATTGAGGCTGGCTACACCTTC. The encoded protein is CASSYRTIEAGYTF.